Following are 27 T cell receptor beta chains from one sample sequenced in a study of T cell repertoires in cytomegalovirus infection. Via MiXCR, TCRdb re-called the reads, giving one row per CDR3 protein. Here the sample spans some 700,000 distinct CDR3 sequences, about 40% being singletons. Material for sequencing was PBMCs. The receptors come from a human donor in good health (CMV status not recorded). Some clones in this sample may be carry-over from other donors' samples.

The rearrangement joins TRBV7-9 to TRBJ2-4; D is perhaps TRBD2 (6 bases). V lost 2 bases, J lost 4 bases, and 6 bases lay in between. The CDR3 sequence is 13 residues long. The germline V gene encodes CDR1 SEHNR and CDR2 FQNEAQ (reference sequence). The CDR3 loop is CASSLRGKNIQYF. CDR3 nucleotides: TGTGCCAGCAGCTTACGGGGGAAAAACATTCAGTACTTC.

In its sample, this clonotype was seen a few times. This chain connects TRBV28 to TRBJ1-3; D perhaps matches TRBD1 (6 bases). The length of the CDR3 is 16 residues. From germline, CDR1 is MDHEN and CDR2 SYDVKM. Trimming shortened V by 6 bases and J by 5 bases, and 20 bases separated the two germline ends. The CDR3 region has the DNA TGTGCCAGCAGCCCCCGGACAGCCTATATCCGAAACACCATATATTTT. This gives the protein CASSPRTAYIRNTIYF.

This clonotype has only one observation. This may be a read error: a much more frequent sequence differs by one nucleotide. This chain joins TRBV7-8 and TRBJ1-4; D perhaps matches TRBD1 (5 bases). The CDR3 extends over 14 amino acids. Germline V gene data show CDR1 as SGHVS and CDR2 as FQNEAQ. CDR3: CASSSGDGDENLFF. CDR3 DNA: TGTGCCAGCAGCTCCGGGGACGGGGATGAAAACCTGTTTTTT.

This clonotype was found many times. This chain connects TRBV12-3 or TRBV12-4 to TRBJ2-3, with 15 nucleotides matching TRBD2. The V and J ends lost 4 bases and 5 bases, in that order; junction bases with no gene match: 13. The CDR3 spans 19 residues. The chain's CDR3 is CASSSTKRTSGREVDTQYF. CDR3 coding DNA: TGTGCCAGCAGTTCGACAAAGCGGACTAGCGGGAGGGAGGTAGATACGCAGTATTTT.

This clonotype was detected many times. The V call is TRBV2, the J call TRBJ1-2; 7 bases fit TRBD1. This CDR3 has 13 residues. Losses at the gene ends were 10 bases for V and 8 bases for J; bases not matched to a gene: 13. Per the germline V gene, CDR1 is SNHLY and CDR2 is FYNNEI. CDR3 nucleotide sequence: TGTGCCACACGGACAGGCTCAACCAGGGGCTACACCTTC. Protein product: CATRTGSTRGYTF.

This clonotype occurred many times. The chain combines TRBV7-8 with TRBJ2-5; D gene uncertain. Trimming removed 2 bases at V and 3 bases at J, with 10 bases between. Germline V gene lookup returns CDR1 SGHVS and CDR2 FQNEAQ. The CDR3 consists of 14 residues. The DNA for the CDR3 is TGTGCCAGCAGCTTAAGTTGGCCTGAAGAGACCCAGTACTTC. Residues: CASSLSWPEETQYF.

Here the CDR3 reads CASSPLNTGTANTEAFF. The CDR3 DNA reads TGTGCCAGCAGCCCCCTAAATACCGGGACAGCCAACACTGAAGCTTTCTTT. The J gene is TRBJ1-1, the V gene TRBV4-2; 7 bases line up with TRBD1. CDR3 size: 17 residues. Germline values: CDR1 LGHNA, CDR2 YNFKEQ. V was clipped by 4 bases and J by 2 bases; unmatched bases: 13.

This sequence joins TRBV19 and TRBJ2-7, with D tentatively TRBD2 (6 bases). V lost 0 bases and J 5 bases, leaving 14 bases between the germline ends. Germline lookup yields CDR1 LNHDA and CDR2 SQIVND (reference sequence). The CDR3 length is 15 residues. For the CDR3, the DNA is TGTGCCAGTAGTATAGAGGGCGGGGTTCTGGACGAGCAGTACTTC. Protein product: CASSIEGGVLDEQYF.

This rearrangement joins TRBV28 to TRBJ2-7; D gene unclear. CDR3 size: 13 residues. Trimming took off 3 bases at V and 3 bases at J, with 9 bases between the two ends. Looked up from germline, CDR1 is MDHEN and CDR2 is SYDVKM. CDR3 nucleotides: TGTGCCAGCAGTTTTTCCGGCGACTACGAGCAGTACTTC. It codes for CASSFSGDYEQYF.

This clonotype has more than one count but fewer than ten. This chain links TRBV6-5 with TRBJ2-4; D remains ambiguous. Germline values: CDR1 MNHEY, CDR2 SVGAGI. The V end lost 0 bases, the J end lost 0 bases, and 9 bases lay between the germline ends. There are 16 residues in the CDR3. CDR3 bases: TGTGCCAGCAGTTACTCCTTCACCCGAGCCAAAAACATTCAGTACTTC. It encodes CASSYSFTRAKNIQYF.

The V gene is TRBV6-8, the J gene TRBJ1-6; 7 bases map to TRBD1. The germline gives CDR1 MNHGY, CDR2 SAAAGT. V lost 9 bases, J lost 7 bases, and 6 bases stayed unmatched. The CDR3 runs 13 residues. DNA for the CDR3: TGTGCCAGAGGGAGGGGGCGAAATTCACCCCTCCACTTT. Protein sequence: CARGRGRNSPLHF.

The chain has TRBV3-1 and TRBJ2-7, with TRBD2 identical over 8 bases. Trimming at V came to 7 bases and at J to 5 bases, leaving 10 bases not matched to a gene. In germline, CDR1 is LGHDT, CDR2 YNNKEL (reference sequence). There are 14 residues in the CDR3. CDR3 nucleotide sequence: TGTGCCAGCAAAGAACCGGGGGGGGGCGACGAGCAGTACTTC. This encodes CASKEPGGGDEQYF.

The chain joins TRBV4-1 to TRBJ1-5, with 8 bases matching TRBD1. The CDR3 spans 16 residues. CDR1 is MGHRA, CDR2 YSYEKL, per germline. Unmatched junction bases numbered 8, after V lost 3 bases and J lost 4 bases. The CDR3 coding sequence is TGCGCCAGCAGCCACTGGACCGGACAGGGTAATCAGCCCCAGCATTTT. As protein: CASSHWTGQGNQPQHF.

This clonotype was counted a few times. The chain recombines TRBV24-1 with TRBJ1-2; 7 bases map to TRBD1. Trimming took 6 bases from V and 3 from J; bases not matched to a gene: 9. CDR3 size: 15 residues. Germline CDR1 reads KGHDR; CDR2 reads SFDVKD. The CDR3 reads CATSKWSGGDYGYTF. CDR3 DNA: TGTGCCACCAGTAAATGGTCAGGGGGAGACTATGGCTACACCTTC.

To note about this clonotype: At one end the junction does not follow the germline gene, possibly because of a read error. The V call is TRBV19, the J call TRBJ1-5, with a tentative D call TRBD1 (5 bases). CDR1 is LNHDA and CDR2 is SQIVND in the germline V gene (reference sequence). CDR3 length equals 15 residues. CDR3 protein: CASSSRRQLNQPPHF. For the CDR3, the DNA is TGTGCCAGTAGTAGCCGTCGACAGCTCAATCAGCCCCCGCATTTT.

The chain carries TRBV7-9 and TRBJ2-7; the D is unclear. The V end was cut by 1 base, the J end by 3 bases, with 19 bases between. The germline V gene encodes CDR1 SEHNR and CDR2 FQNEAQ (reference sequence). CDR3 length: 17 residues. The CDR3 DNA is TGTGCCAGCAGCTTAGATTTGCCCGCCTGGGCTAGCTACGAGCAGTACTTC. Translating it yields CASSLDLPAWASYEQYF.

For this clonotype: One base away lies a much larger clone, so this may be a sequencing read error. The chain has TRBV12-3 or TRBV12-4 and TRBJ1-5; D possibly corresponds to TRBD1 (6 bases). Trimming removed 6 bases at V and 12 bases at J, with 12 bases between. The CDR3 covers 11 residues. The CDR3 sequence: CASSRGMDQHF. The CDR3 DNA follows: TGTGCCAGCAGCAGGGGTATGGACCAGCATTTT.

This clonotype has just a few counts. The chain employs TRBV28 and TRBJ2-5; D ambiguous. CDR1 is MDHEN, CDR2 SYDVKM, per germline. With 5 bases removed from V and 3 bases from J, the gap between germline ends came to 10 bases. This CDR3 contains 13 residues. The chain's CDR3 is CASSLPTKETQYF. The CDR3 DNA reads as TGTGCCAGCAGTCTACCGACAAAAGAGACCCAGTACTTC. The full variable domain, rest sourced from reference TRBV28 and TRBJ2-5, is DVKVTQSSRYLVKRTGEKVFLECVQDMDHENMFWYRQDPGLGLRLIYFSYDVKMKEKGDIPEGYSVSREKKERFSLILESASTNQTSMYLCASSLPTKETQYFGPGTRLLVL.

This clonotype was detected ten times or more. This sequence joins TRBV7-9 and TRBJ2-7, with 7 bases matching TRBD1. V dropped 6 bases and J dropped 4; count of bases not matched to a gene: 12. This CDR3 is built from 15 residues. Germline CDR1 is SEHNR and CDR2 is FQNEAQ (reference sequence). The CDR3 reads CASSLTGAHVYEQYF. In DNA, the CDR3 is TGTGCCAGCAGTCTTACAGGGGCGCATGTTTACGAGCAGTACTTC. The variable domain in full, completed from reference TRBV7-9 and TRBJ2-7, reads DTGVSQNPRHKITKRGQNVTFRCDPISEHNRLYWYRQTLGQGPEFLTYFQNEAQLEKSRLLSDRFSAERPKGSFSTLEIQRTEQGDSAMYLCASSLTGAHVYEQYFGPGTRLTVT.

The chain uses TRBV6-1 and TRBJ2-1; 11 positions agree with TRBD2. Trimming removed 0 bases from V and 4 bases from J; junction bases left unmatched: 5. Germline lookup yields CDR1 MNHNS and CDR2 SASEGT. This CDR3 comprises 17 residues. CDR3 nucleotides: TGTGCCAGCAGTGAAGCGAAGGGACTAGCGGCTTACAATGAGCAGTTCTTC. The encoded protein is CASSEAKGLAAYNEQFF.

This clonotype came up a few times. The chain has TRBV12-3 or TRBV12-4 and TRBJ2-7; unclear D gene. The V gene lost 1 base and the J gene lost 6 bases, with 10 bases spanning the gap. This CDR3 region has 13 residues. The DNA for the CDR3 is TGTGCCAGCAGTTTAGTACGAGGCGGCGAGCAGTACTTC. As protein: CASSLVRGGEQYF.

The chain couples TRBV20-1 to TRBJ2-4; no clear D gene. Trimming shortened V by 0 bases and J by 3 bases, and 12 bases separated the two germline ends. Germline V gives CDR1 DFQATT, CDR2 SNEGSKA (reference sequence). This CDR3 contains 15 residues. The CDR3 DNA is TGCAGTGCTAGAGATTCCCTTCATATCAAAAACATTCAGTACTTC. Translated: CSARDSLHIKNIQYF.

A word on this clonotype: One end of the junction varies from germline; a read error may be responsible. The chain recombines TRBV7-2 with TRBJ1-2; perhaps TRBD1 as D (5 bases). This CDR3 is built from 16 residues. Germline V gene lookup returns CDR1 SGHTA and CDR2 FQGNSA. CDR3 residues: CASSLSIDRIHYVYPF. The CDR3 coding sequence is TGTGCCAGCAGCTTAAGTATTGACAGAATACACTATGTCTACCCCTTC.

CDR3 sequence (DNA): TGTGCCAGCAGTGAGGAGGGGGGGGAATACAATGAGCAGTTCTTC. Protein sequence: CASSEEGGEYNEQFF. This chain joins TRBV6-4 and TRBJ2-1, with D maybe TRBD2 (7 bases). The CDR3 is 15 residues long. The V gene's germline CDR1 is MRHNA and CDR2 SNTAGT. Trimming took 3 bases from V and 4 from J, leaving 13 bases between them.

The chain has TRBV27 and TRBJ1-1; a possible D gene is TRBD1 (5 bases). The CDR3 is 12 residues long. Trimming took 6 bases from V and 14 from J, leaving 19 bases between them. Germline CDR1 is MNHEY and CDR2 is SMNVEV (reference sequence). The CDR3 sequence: CASSSGTYESFF. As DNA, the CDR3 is TGTGCCAGCAGCTCTGGGACGTACGAATCGTTCTTT.

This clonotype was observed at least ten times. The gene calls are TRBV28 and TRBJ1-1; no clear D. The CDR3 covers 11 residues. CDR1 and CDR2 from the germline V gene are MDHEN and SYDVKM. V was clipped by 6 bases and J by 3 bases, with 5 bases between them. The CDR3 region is CASSVYTEAFF. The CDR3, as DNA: TGTGCCAGCAGCGTCTACACTGAAGCTTTCTTT.

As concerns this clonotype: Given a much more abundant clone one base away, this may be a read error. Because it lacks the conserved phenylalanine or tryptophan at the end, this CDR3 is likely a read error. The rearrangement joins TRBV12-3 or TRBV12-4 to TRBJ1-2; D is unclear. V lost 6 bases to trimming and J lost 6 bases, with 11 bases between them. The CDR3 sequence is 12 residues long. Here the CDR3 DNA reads TGTGCCAGCAGCCCCGGAGGCCATGGCTACACCTTA. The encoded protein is CASSPGGHGYTL.